These 4 T cell receptor beta chains came from one sample sequenced in a study of long-term antiretroviral therapy in people with HIV (dated by TCRdb to 2021 to 2024). The immunoSEQ hsTCRB v3.0 assay was used at survey level resolution to sequence the TRB variable region. The immuneACCESS repertoire file appears here via TCRdb, limited to in-frame rearrangements. These files lack a portion of the clones; in checked studies, under half of the deficit traces to unresolved V genes, and the cause of the others is not known. This sample is represented by around 21,000 clones; 80% to 90% of them were singletons. Roughly 8% of the sample is held by the ten biggest clonotypes. The material sequenced was unsorted PBMCs, taken 0.2 years before starting antiretroviral therapy. These receptors were taken from a man younger than 35 with HIV.

This clone was seen a single time. The chain employs TRBV5-1 and TRBJ2-3, with 10 bases aligning to TRBD2. The CDR3 extends over 15 amino acids. Per germline, CDR1 SGHRS and CDR2 YFSETQ. Trimming removed 4 bases from V and 1 base from J; junction bases left unmatched: 3. In DNA form, the CDR3 reads TGCGCCAGCAGCCCAGGGACTAGCGGCACAGATACGCAGTATTTT. It yields the protein CASSPGTSGTDTQYF.

The chain recombines TRBV6-5 with TRBJ2-1, with TRBD1 identical over 9 bases. This CDR3 comprises 15 residues. V shed 7 bases, J shed 5 bases, and the junction held 9 bases outside the gene matches. Germline CDR1 reads MNHEY; CDR2 reads SVGAGI. The CDR3 nucleotides are TGTGCCAGCAAATGGGAGACAGGGGGAGACAATGAGCAGTTCTTC. Protein sequence: CASKWETGGDNEQFF.

The chain recombines TRBV7-3 with TRBJ2-7; maybe TRBD2 (7 bases). V lost 2 bases and J lost 5, with 10 bases in between. The germline V gene encodes CDR1 SGHTA and CDR2 FQGTGA. The CDR3 is 13 residues long. CDR3 region: CASSLQGRDEQYF. In DNA form, the CDR3 reads TGTGCCAGCAGCTTACAGGGGAGGGACGAGCAGTACTTC.

In its sample, this clone was seen a few times. The chain couples TRBV19 to TRBJ2-7, with a possible D match to TRBD2 (6 bases). V was cut by 1 base and J by 0 bases, with 7 bases left in between. The length of the CDR3 is 14 residues. Per the germline V gene, CDR1 is LNHDA and CDR2 is SQIVND (reference sequence). For the CDR3, the DNA is TGTGCCAGTAGTATAGTGGGGGGCTCCTACGAGCAGTACTTC. It is translated as CASSIVGGSYEQYF. The full variable domain, completed using reference TRBV19 and TRBJ2-7, is DGGITQSPKYLFRKEGQNVTLSCEQNLNHDAMYWYRQDPGQGLRLIYYSQIVNDFQKGDIAEGYSVSREKKESFPLTVTSAQKNPTAFYLCASSIVGGSYEQYFGPGTRLTVT.